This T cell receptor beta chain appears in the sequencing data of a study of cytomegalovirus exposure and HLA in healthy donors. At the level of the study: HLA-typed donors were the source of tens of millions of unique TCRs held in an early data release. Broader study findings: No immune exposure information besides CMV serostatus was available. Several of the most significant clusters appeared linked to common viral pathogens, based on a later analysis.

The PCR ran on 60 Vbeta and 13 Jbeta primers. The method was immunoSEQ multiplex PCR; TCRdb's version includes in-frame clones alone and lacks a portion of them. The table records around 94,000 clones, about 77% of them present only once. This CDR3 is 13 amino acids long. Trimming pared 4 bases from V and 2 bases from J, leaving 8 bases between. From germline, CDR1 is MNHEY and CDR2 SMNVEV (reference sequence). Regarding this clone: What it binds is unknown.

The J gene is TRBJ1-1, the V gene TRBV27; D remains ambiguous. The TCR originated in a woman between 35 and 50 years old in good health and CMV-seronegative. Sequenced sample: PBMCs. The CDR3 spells CASSWQANTEAFF. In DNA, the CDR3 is TGTGCCAGCAGTTGGCAGGCCAACACTGAAGCTTTCTTT.